The clone carrying this T cell receptor beta chain was found many times. The antigen is not known. The repertoire was sequenced with immunoSEQ multiplex PCR; TCRdb's copy has only in-frame clones and lacks some. The top ten clones hold about 17% of a sample with approximately 320,000 clones, around 87% of them seen once. The data were taken from a study of shared clonotypes between healthy human individuals. Study results and caveats: Generally, naive subsets came out with larger estimated richness than memory subsets.

Germline V gene lookup returns CDR1 SNHLY and CDR2 FYNNEI. The CDR3 has 15 amino acids. The V gene end was trimmed by 4 bases and the J gene end by 4 bases; junction bases not matched to a gene: 8. Sequencing was performed on memory CD8+ T cells sorted from blood. Subset here: CD45RO+ cells pooled with CCR7-negative TemRA cells. This clonotype originated in a man younger than 35 in good health. This chain joins TRBV2 and TRBJ2-5; 8 bases map to TRBD1. The CDR3 here is CASSGDRSRGETQYF. The DNA for the CDR3 is TGTGCCAGCAGTGGGGACAGGTCGAGGGGAGAGACCCAGTACTTC.